Each of the 2 T cell receptor beta chains below was sequenced from the same sample in a study of cytomegalovirus exposure and HLA in healthy donors. Use of 60 Vbeta and 13 Jbeta primers characterized the PCR. Clones were read by immunoSEQ multiplex PCR, and TCRdb kept only the in-frame ones, dropping some. Of 130,000 or so clones in the sample, around 65% were seen once. What was sequenced was PBMCs. The receptors here all came from a woman in her sixties or seventies in good health and CMV-seronegative.

The J gene is TRBJ1-2, the V gene TRBV7-2; D might be TRBD1 (5 bases). This CDR3 has 13 residues. The V and J ends lost 1 base and 3 bases respectively, with 6 bases between them. Germline V CDR1 and CDR2: SGHTA, FQGNSA. DNA of the CDR3: TGTGCCAGCAGCTTAGTGACAGACTATGGCTACACCTTC. Translated, it gives CASSLVTDYGYTF.

V is TRBV19 and J is TRBJ2-3; 8 bases fit TRBD2. The CDR3 is made up of 16 amino acids. V shed 1 base, J shed 7 bases, and the junction held 10 bases outside the gene matches. The germline V gene has CDR1 LNHDA and CDR2 SQIVND (reference sequence). CDR3 in amino acids: CASSIVPAGVLNTQYF. For the CDR3, the DNA is TGTGCCAGTAGTATAGTTCCAGCGGGAGTTCTAAATACGCAGTATTTT. Complete variable domain (other parts from reference TRBV19 and TRBJ2-3): DGGITQSPKYLFRKEGQNVTLSCEQNLNHDAMYWYRQDPGQGLRLIYYSQIVNDFQKGDIAEGYSVSREKKESFPLTVTSAQKNPTAFYLCASSIVPAGVLNTQYFGPGTRLTVL.